This T cell receptor (beta chain) was recorded in a study of cytomegalovirus exposure and HLA in healthy donors. Both 60 Vbeta primers and 13 Jbeta primers went into the PCR. Assay used: immunoSEQ multiplex PCR; TCRdb lists only in-frame clones, some missing. The sample carries around 67,000 clones, around 64% recorded once. The sample consisted of PBMCs. This clonotype was obtained from a woman aged 45-65 years in good health and CMV-seronegative.

For the CDR3, the DNA is TGTGCCAGCAGCACCACGGGACAGGGTTCAGCTTTCTTT. Translation gives CASSTTGQGSAFF. The chain carries TRBV5-5 and TRBJ1-1, with 9 bases that match TRBD1. CDR1 SGHKS and CDR2 YYEKEE come from the germline V gene (reference sequence). The CDR3 has 13 residues. The ends lost 4 bases at V and 10 bases at J; junction bases unmatched: 8.